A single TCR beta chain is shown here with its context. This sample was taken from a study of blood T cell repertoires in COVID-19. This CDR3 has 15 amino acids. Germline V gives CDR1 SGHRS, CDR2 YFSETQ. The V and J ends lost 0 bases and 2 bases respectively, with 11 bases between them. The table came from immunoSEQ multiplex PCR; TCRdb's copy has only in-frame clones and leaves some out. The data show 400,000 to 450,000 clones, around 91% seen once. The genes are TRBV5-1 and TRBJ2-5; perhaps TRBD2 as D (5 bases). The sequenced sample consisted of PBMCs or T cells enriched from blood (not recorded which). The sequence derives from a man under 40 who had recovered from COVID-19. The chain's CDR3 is CASSLALGLQETQYF. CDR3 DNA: TGCGCCAGCAGCTTGGCTCTTGGACTTCAAGAGACCCAGTACTTC.